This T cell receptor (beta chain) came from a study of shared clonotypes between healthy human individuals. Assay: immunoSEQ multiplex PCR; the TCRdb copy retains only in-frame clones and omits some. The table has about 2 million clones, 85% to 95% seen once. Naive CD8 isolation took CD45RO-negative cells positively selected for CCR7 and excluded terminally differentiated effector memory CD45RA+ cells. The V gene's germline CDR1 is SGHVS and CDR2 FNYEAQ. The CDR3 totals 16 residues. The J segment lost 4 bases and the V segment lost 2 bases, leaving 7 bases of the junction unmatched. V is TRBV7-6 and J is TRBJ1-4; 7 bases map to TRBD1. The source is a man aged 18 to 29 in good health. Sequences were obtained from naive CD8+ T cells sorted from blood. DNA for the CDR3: TGTGCCAGCAGCTTATTGGCAGGGGGATTTAATGAAAAACTGTTTTTT. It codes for CASSLLAGGFNEKLFF. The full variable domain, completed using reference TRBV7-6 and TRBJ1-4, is GAGVSQSPRYKVTKRGQDVALRCDPISGHVSLYWYRQALGQGPEFLTYFNYEAQQDKSGLPNDRFSAERPEGSISTLTIQRTEQRDSAMYRCASSLLAGGFNEKLFFGSGTQLSVL.